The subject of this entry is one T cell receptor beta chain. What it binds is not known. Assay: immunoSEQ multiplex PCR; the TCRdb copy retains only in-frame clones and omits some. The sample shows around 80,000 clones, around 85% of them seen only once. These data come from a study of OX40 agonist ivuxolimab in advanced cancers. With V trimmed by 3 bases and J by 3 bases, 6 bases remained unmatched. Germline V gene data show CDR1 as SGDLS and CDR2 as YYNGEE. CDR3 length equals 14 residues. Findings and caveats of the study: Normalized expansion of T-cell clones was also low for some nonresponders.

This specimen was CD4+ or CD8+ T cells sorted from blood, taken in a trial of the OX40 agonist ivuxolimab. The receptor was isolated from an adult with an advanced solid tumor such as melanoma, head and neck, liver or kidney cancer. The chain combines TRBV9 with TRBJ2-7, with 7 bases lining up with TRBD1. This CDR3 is CASSAGGVGYEQYF. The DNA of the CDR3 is TGTGCCAGCAGCGCAGGGGGAGTAGGCTACGAGCAGTACTTC.